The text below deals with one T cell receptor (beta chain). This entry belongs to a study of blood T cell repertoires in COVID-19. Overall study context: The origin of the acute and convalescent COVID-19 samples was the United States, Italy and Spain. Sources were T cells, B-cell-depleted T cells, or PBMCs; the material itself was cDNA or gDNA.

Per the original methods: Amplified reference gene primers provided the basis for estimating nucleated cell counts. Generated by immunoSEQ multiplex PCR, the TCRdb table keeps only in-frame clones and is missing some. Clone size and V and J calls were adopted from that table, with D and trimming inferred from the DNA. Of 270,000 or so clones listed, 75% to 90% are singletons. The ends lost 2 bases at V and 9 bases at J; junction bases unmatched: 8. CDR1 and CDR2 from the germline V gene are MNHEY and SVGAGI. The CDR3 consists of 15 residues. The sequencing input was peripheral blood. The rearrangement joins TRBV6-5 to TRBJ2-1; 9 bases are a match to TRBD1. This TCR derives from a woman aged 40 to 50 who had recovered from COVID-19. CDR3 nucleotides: TGTGCCAGCAGTTACCGGGACAGGGATTTTACTGAGCAGTTCTTC. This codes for CASSYRDRDFTEQFF.